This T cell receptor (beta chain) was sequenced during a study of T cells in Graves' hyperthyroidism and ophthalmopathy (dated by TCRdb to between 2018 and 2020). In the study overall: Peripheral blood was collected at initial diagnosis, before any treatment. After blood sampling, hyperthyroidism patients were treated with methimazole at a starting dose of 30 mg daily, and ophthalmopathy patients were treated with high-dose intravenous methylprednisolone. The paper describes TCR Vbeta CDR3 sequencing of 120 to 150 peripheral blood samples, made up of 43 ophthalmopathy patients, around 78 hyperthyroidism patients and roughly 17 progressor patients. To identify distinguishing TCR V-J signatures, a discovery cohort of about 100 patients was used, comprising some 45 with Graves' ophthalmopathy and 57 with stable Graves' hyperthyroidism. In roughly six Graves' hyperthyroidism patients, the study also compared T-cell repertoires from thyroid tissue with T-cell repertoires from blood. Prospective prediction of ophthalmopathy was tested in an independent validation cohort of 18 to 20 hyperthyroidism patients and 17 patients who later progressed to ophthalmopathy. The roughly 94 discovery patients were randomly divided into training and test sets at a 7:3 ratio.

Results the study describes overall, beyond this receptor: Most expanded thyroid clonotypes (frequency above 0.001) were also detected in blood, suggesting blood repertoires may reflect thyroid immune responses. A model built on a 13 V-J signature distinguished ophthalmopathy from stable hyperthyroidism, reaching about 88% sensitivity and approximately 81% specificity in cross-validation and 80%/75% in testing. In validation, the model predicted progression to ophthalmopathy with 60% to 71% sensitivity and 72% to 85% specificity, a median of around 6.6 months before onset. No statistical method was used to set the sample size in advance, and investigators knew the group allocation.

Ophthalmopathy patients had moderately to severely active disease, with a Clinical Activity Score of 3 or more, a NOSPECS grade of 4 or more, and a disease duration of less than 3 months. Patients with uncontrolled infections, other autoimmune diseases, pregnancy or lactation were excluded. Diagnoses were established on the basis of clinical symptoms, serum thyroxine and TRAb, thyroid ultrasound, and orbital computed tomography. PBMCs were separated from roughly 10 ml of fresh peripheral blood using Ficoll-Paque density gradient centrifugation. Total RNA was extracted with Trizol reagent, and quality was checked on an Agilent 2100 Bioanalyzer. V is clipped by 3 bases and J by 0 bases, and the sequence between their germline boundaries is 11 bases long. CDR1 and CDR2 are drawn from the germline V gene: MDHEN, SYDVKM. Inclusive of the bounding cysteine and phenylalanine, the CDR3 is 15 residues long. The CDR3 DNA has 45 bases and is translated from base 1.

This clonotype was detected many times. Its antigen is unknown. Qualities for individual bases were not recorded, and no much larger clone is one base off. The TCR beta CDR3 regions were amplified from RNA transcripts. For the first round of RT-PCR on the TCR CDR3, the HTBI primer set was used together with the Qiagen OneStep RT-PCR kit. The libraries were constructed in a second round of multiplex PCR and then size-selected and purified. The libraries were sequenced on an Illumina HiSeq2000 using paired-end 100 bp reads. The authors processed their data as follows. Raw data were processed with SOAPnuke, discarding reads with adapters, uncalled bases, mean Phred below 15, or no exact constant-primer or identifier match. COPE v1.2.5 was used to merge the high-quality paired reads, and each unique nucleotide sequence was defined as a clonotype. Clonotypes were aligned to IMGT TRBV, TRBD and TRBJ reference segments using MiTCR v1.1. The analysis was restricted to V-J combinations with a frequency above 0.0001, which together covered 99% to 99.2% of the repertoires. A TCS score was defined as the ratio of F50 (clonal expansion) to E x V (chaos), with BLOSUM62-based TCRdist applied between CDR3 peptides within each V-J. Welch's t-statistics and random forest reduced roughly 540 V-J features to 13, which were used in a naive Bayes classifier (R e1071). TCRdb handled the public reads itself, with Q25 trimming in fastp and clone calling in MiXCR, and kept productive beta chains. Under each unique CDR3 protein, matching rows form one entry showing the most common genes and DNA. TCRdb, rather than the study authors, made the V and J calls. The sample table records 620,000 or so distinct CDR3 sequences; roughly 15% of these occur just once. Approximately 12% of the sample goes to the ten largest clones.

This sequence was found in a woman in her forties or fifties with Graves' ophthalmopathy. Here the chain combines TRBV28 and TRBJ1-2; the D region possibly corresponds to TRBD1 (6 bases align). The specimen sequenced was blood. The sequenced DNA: TGTGCCAGCAGTTTCACAGGGCCAGCTAACTATGGCTACACCTTC. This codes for CASSFTGPANYGYTF.